These T cell receptor beta chains were read from a single sample in a study of OX40 agonist ivuxolimab in advanced cancers. Assay: immunoSEQ multiplex PCR; the TCRdb copy retains only in-frame clones and omits some. The table has around 40,000 clones, about 88% seen once; the top ten hold around 13%. Here the sequenced sample was CD4+ or CD8+ T cells sorted from blood, taken in a trial of the OX40 agonist ivuxolimab. The receptor source for this set is an adult with an advanced solid tumor such as melanoma, head and neck, liver or kidney cancer. The CDR3 runs from the conserved cysteine through the conserved F or W. A D gene is named only where the DNA matches it firmly. Size tells how often a clone was seen (once, few, many) or the class of an expanded clone, and some rows leave it out.

v_call	clone_size	j_call	d_call	cdr3_length	cdr3_aa	cdr3_nt
TRBV6-5	-	TRBJ1-2	TRBD1	15	CASSYKGQGRGGYTF	TGTGCCAGCAGTTACAAGGGACAGGGCCGGGGGGGCTACACCTTC
TRBV27	-	TRBJ2-3	TRBD2	14	CASSFYSGADTQYF	TGTGCCAGCAGTTTCTACAGCGGGGCAGATACGCAGTATTTT
TRBV4-1	-	TRBJ2-7	TRBD1	15	CASSGSGTGPPEQYF	TGCGCCAGCAGCGGATCCGGGACAGGACCACCCGAGCAGTACTTC
TRBV5-8	-	TRBJ1-1	-	14	CASSLAFSNTEAFF	TGTGCCAGCAGCTTGGCCTTTAGTAACACTGAAGCTTTCTTT
TRBV4-1	-	TRBJ2-1	-	14	CASSQDLGYNEQFF	TGCGCCAGCAGCCAAGATCTAGGCTACAATGAGCAGTTCTTC
TRBV7-9	-	TRBJ2-7	-	13	CASGSDNNYEQYF	TGTGCCAGCGGGTCGGACAATAACTACGAGCAGTACTTC
TRBV6-5	-	TRBJ1-6	-	13	CASSSTRDSPLHF	TGTGCCAGCAGTTCGACACGGGATTCACCCCTCCACTTT
TRBV7-2	-	TRBJ1-5	-	15	CASSLEGLLPQPQHF	TGTGCCAGCAGCTTGGAGGGGCTACTCCCGCAGCCCCAGCATTTT
TRBV27	-	TRBJ2-1	TRBD2	16	CASGLAGGLVWHEQFF	TGTGCCAGCGGACTAGCGGGAGGGCTAGTTTGGCATGAGCAGTTCTTC
TRBV28	-	TRBJ2-7	-	13	CASSGAETYEQYF	TGTGCCAGCAGTGGGGCGGAAACCTACGAGCAGTACTTC
TRBV27	few	TRBJ2-7	-	14	CASSLRGRPYEQYF	TGTGCCAGCAGTTTGAGGGGGAGACCCTACGAGCAGTACTTC
TRBV28	-	TRBJ1-5	TRBD1	16	CASSQPGTGGNQPQHF	TGTGCCAGCAGTCAGCCCGGGACAGGGGGCAATCAGCCCCAGCATTTT
TRBV6-6	-	TRBJ2-7	-	15	CASSYGAGLSEEQYF	TGTGCCAGCAGTTACGGGGCAGGGTTAAGTGAGGAGCAGTACTTC